The rows below give T cell receptor beta chains drawn from one sample of a study of blood T cell repertoires in COVID-19. Repertoires were generated with immunoSEQ multiplex PCR, while TCRdb's copy carries only in-frame clones and drops some. The repertoire holds over 150,000 clones, with 83% as singletons. The sequencing input was peripheral blood. All receptors come from a woman aged 60-70 years with COVID-19, enrolled during active disease. CDR3s include the opening cysteine and the closing phenylalanine or tryptophan. D genes are given only for firm matches. Some rows have no size entry. The others give once, few or many, or a class for an expanded clone.

CASSSTSGLYNEQFF	TGTGCCAGCAGCTCGACTAGCGGTCTTTACAATGAGCAGTTCTTC	TRBJ2-1	NA	TRBV7-2	TRBD2
CASSLAAGNTEAFF	TGTGCCAGCAGCTTGGCCGCGGGGAACACTGAAGCTTTCTTT	TRBJ1-1	NA	TRBV5-4	NA
CASRFRNLRGGTEAFF	TGTGCAAGTCGCTTTCGTAATTTGCGGGGGGGCACTGAAGCTTTCTTT	TRBJ1-1	few	TRBV12-2	NA
CASSPWGTGTEAFF	TGCGCCAGCAGCCCCTGGGGGACAGGGACTGAAGCTTTCTTT	TRBJ1-1	NA	TRBV5-1	TRBD1
CASSLMERNGYTF	TGCGCCAGCAGCTTGATGGAGCGGAATGGCTACACCTTC	TRBJ1-2	NA	TRBV5-1	NA
CASSPPRRGLIGTEAFF	TGTGCCAGCAGTCCGCCGCGCAGGGGTTTGATAGGGACTGAAGCTTTCTTT	TRBJ1-1	NA	TRBV27	NA
CASSLAFAGTSGRGNEQFF	TGCGCCAGCAGCTTGGCCTTCGCCGGGACTAGCGGGAGGGGCAATGAGCAGTTCTTC	TRBJ2-1	NA	TRBV5-1	TRBD2
CASSETGIAFF	TGTGCCAGCAGTGAAACGGGGATCGCTTTCTTT	TRBJ1-1	once	TRBV2	NA
CASSLLGKGGTEAFF	TGTGCCAGCAGCTTACTCGGCAAAGGGGGCACTGAAGCTTTCTTT	TRBJ1-1	once	TRBV7-9	NA
CASSRTGNEKLFF	TGTGCCAGCAGCCGTACGGGTAATGAAAAACTGTTTTTT	TRBJ1-4	NA	TRBV6-5	NA
CSASPTGVRNEKLFF	TGCAGTGCTAGTCCCACAGGGGTGCGAAATGAAAAACTGTTTTTT	TRBJ1-4	NA	TRBV20-1	TRBD1
CASSLQGGSLTDTQYF	TGTGCCAGCAGCCTACAAGGCGGGAGTTTGACAGATACGCAGTATTTT	TRBJ2-3	NA	TRBV7-3	TRBD2
CASSQSYRGNNYGYTF	TGTGCCAGCAGCCAATCATATAGGGGGAACAACTATGGCTACACCTTC	TRBJ1-2	NA	TRBV14	NA
CASSRDRGPQETQYF	TGTGCCAGCAGCCGGGACAGGGGGCCCCAAGAGACCCAGTACTTC	TRBJ2-5	NA	TRBV2	TRBD1
CSLTGHNEQFF	TGCAGCCTGACAGGGCACAATGAGCAGTTCTTC	TRBJ2-1	NA	TRBV29-1	TRBD1
CASSNSGGVFEKLFF	TGTGCCAGCAGCAACTCCGGGGGGGTATTCGAAAAACTGTTTTTT	TRBJ1-4	few	TRBV6-5	NA
CASSLEKQVTEAFF	TGCGCCAGCAGCTTGGAGAAGCAGGTCACTGAAGCTTTCTTT	TRBJ1-1	NA	TRBV5-1	NA
CASSSPYAGETEAFF	TGTGCCAGCTCATCACCTTACGCAGGGGAGACTGAAGCTTTCTTT	TRBJ1-1	NA	TRBV18	NA
CASSPRANRGQPQHF	TGTGCCAGCTCACCCAGGGCTAACAGGGGACAGCCCCAGCATTTT	TRBJ1-5	NA	TRBV18	TRBD1
CASGFDNTRNQPQHF	TGTGCTAGTGGTTTCGATAACACCCGCAATCAGCCCCAGCATTTT	TRBJ1-5	NA	TRBV12-5	NA
CASSLSAADTQYF	TGTGCCAGCAGCTTGAGTGCTGCAGATACGCAGTATTTT	TRBJ2-3	NA	TRBV7-9	NA
CASSLSVGATMNTEAFF	TGCGCCAGCAGCTTGAGCGTAGGGGCAACCATGAACACTGAAGCTTTCTTT	TRBJ1-1	NA	TRBV5-1	NA